The entry that follows covers one TCR beta chain sequence. Original processing methods: Amplification from reference gene primers served as the basis for estimated nucleated cell counts. The repertoire was sequenced with immunoSEQ multiplex PCR; TCRdb's copy has only in-frame clones and lacks some. For V, J and clone size, that table is used; D and trimming come from the DNA. The sample carries 250,000 to 300,000 clones, roughly 90% recorded once. These data originate in a study of blood T cell repertoires in COVID-19. Study-level background: The analysed material was cDNA or gDNA that came from T cells, B-cell-depleted T cells, or PBMCs.

Germline lookup yields CDR1 SGHAT and CDR2 FQNNGV. CDR3 length: 14 residues. The junction had 6 bases not matched to a gene; V was cut back by 5 bases and J by 4 bases. The chain employs TRBV11-2 and TRBJ1-2; 8 nucleotides align to TRBD1. Sequenced input: peripheral blood. The source of this sequence is a woman aged 60-75 years with acute or convalescent COVID-19. For the CDR3, the DNA is TGTGCCAGCAGCGGTACAGGGGGTGGCTATGGCTACACCTTC. Translated: CASSGTGGGYGYTF.